The rows below give T cell receptor beta chains drawn from one sample of a study of cytomegalovirus exposure and HLA in healthy donors. The method was immunoSEQ multiplex PCR; TCRdb's version includes in-frame clones alone and lacks a portion of them. The table lists approximately 51,000 clones, around 82% of them singletons, with about 2.5% in the top ten. Sequencing was done on a sample of PBMCs. Receptors originate from a boy between 10 and 17 years old in good health and CMV-seropositive. Each CDR3 is given with its conserved first and last residue.

V	J	CDR3
TRBV27	TRBJ2-3	CASSFAQYSTDTQYF
TRBV27	TRBJ2-7	CASSLTGYEQYF
TRBV5-1	TRBJ2-2	CASSLYRGLTGELFF
TRBV5-1	TRBJ2-2	CASSLGGVETGELFF
TRBV5-6	TRBJ2-7	CASSSRENYEQYF
TRBV7-2	TRBJ2-3	CASSLSSGGADTQYF
TRBV7-9	TRBJ1-5	CASSGRDTVIQHF
TRBV5-4	TRBJ1-4	CASSLSGKLFF
TRBV7-3	TRBJ2-3	CASSLSGGPLSTDTQYF
TRBV5-1	TRBJ2-2	CASSPGPGENTGELFF
TRBV27	TRBJ1-4	CASSLLSNEKLFF
TRBV6-1	TRBJ1-1	CASSYQIRGSTEAFF
TRBV5-1	TRBJ1-1	CASSDMGQGRDTEAFF
TRBV5-5	TRBJ2-1	CASSLTPQDTNEQFF
TRBV5-1	TRBJ1-6	CASSTGTGDNSPLHF
TRBV4-1	TRBJ1-1	CASSQVSGVTEAFF
TRBV6-5	TRBJ2-7	CASSSSRTLLEQYF
TRBV5-1	TRBJ2-7	CASSRGGGAYEQYF
TRBV9	TRBJ2-3	CASSVGLAESTDTQYF
TRBV7-9	TRBJ1-1	CASSLQGREAFF
TRBV18	TRBJ1-4	CASSPRRNEKLFF
TRBV5-8	TRBJ2-3	CASSPNKRADTQYF
TRBV6-5	TRBJ1-4	CASSYSMVAGKEKLFF
TRBV5-4	TRBJ1-1	CASSFWGDAEAFF
TRBV23-1	TRBJ1-5	CASSQLGRGATQPQHF
TRBV18	TRBJ1-1	CASSPTVPPMNTEAFF
TRBV7-2	TRBJ1-2	CASSLIRGRGYTF